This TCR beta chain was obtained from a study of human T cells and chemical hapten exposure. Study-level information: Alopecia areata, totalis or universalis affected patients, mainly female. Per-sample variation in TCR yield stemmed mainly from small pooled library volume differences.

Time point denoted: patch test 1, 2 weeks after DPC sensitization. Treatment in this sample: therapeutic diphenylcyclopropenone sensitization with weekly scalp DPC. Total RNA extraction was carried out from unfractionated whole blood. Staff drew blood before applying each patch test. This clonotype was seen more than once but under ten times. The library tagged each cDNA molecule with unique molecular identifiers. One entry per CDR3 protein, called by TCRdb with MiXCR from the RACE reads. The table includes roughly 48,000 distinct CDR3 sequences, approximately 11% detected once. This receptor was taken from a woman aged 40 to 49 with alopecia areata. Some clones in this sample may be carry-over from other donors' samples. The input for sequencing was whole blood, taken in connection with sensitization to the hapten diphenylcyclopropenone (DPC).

In nucleotides, the CDR3 is TGCAGCGTTGCAGGGGCCTACGAGCAGTACTTC. Protein sequence: CSVAGAYEQYF. The chain uses TRBV29-1 and TRBJ2-7; perhaps TRBD1 as D (6 bases). V dropped 4 bases and J dropped 2 bases, with 6 bases sitting between them. The CDR3 is made up of 11 amino acids. Germline lookup yields CDR1 SQVTM and CDR2 ANQGSEA.